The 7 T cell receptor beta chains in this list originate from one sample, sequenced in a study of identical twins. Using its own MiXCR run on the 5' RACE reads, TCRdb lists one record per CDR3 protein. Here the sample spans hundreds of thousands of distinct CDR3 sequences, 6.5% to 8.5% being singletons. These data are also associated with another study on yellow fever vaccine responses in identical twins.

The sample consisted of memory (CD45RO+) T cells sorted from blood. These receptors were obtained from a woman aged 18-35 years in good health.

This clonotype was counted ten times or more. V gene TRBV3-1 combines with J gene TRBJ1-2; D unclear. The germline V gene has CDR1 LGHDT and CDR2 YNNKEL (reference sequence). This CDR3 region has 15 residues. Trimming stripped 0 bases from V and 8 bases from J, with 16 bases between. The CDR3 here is CASSQDLIVGDGYTF. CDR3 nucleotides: TGTGCCAGCAGCCAAGACCTGATAGTCGGAGACGGCTACACCTTC.

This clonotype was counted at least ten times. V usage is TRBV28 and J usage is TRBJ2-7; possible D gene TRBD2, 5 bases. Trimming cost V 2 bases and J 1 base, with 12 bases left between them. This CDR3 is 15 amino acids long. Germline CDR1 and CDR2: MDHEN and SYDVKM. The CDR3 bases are TGTGCCAGCAGTTTAGGCGGAGCGGAATCCTACGAGCAGTACTTC. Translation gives CASSLGGAESYEQYF. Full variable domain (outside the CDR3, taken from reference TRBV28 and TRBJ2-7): DVKVTQSSRYLVKRTGEKVFLECVQDMDHENMFWYRQDPGLGLRLIYFSYDVKMKEKGDIPEGYSVSREKKERFSLILESASTNQTSMYLCASSLGGAESYEQYFGPGTRLTVT.

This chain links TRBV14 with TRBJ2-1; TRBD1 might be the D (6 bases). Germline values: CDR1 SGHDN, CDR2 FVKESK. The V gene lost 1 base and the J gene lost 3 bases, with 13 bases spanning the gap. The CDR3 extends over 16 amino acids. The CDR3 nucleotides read TGTGCCAGCAGCCAAGTCGTTGGGACACGCTACAATGAGCAGTTCTTC. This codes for CASSQVVGTRYNEQFF.

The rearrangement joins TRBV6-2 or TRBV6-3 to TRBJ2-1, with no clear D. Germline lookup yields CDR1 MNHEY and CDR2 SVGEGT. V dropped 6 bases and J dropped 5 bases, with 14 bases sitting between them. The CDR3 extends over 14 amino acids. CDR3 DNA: TGTGCCAGCAGCACACATAGGCGCGACAATGAGCAGTTCTTC. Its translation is CASSTHRRDNEQFF.

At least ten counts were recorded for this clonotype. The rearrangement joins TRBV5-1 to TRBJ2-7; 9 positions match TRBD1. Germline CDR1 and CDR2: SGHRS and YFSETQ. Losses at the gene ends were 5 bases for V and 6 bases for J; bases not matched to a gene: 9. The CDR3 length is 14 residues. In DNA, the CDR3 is TGCGCCAGCAGGGAAGGGACAGGGACCGCCGAGCAGTACTTC. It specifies CASREGTGTAEQYF.

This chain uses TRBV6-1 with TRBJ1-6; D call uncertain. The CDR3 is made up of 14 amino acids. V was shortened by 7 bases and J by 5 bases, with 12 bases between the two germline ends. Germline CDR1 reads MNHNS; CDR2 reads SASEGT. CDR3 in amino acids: CASIDTGNNSPLHF. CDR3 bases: TGTGCCAGCATCGATACGGGGAATAATTCACCCCTCCACTTT.

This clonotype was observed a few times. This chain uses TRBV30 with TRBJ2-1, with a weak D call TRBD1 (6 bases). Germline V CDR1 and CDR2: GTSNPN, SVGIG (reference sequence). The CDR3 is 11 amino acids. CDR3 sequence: CSYRVDNEQFF. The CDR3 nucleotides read TGTAGTTACAGGGTGGACAATGAGCAGTTCTTC.